What follows describes a single T cell receptor beta chain. Other DNA sequences in the sample encode the same CDR3. The sample belongs to a study of technical replicates of blood from several donors. The CDR3 sequence is 13 residues long. Germline CDR1 SQVTM, CDR2 ANQGSEA. Trimming took 4 bases from V and 0 from J, leaving 7 bases between them. Repertoires were generated with immunoSEQ multiplex PCR, while TCRdb's copy carries only in-frame clones and drops some. The sample contains tens of thousands of clones, 90% to 95% of which appear only once. The chain couples TRBV29-1 to TRBJ2-1, with D possibly being TRBD2 (6 bases). The sequence derives from a human donor in good health. Sequenced material: T cells isolated from PBMCs. The CDR3, as DNA: TGCAGCGTTGGGCGGGACTCCTACAATGAGCAGTTCTTC. Translating it yields CSVGRDSYNEQFF.